This TCR beta chain was sequenced during a study of blood T cell repertoires in COVID-19. Study at large: Samples taken during acute and convalescent COVID-19 were collected in the United States, Italy and Spain.

Trimming took 4 bases from V and 7 from J, leaving 23 bases between them. Germline V gene data show CDR1 as SGHTA and CDR2 as FQGNSA. The CDR3 is 17 residues long. The age range of participants was about 18 to 90 years, with residence in some 25 US areas. Which cohort a participant joined came from the clinical history participants gave. Per the original methods: Estimated nucleated cell counts came from reference gene primer amplification. The table came from immunoSEQ multiplex PCR; TCRdb's copy has only in-frame clones and leaves some out. V and J calls and clone size come straight from that table; D and trimming were deduced from the DNA. The profile shows 120,000 to 150,000 clones, roughly 90% of them singletons.

The receptor comes from a woman in her twenties or thirties with acute COVID-19. The sample comprised PBMCs or T cells enriched from blood (not recorded which). The chain uses TRBV7-2 and TRBJ1-5, with D perhaps TRBD1 (6 bases). The CDR3 sequence: CASSSQAPQGSGQPQHF. CDR3 DNA sequence: TGTGCCAGCAGCTCCCAGGCCCCGCAGGGGTCAGGCCAGCCCCAGCATTTT.